The 20 T cell receptor beta chains listed next were all sequenced from one sample in a study of regulatory T cells in long-lasting Graves disease. The time point was: newly diagnosed GD, antithyroid drugs for less than 3 months. With RNA extracted from PBMCs as input, the TCR library was made. Combining iRepertoire HTBI primers with Arm-PCR of CDR3 regions, the authors built TCR beta libraries. TCRdb re-analysed the multiplex PCR reads in MiXCR, keeping a single row per CDR3 protein. The data contain approximately 560,000 distinct CDR3 sequences, approximately 16% of them singletons. This sample also belongs to another study, concerning T cells in Graves' hyperthyroidism and ophthalmopathy.

The sequencing here drew on peripheral blood mononuclear cells (PBMCs), taken at new diagnosis, from a patient treated with antithyroid drugs. The receptors stem from a man between 18 and 29 years old with Graves disease.

This clonotype was counted ten times or more. The chain recombines TRBV5-6 with TRBJ1-1; no reliable D call. Trimming removed 0 bases from V and 7 bases from J, with 7 bases in between. From germline, CDR1 is SGHDT and CDR2 YYEEEE. The CDR3 loop spans 12 amino acids. CDR3 in DNA: TGTGCCAGCAGCTTGGGTGATAGTGAAGCTTTCTTT. Amino acids: CASSLGDSEAFF. The variable domain in full, completed from reference TRBV5-6 and TRBJ1-1, reads DAGVTQSPTHLIKTRGQQVTLRCSPKSGHDTVSWYQQALGQGPQFIFQYYEEEERQRGNFPDRFSGHQFPNYSSELNVNALLLGDSALYLCASSLGDSEAFFGQGTRLTVV.

This sequence joins TRBV9 and TRBJ2-3, with D unclear. Looked up from germline, CDR1 is SGDLS and CDR2 is YYNGEE. The V end was cut by 0 bases, the J end by 2 bases, with 7 bases between. The CDR3 spans 14 residues. CDR3 amino acids: CASSVVDDTDTQYF. In DNA, the CDR3 is TGTGCCAGCAGCGTAGTCGACGACACAGATACGCAGTATTTT.

There are many counts of this clonotype. The rearrangement links TRBV29-1 to TRBJ2-1, with D maybe TRBD1 (5 bases). This CDR3 comprises 13 residues. Germline CDR1 is SQVTM and CDR2 is ANQGSEA. V lost 4 bases and J lost 6, with 13 bases in between. Written as DNA, the CDR3 is TGCAGCGTTGGGGGCCCTTCTCGCAATGAGCAGTTCTTC. It yields the protein CSVGGPSRNEQFF.

This rearrangement joins TRBV30 to TRBJ2-7; D uncertain. The CDR3 loop spans 14 amino acids. Germline V lookup: CDR1 GTSNPN, CDR2 SVGIG (reference sequence). The V end lost 4 bases, the J end lost 0 bases, and 13 bases lay between the germline ends. The CDR3 DNA is TGTGCCTGGACAGGTAGCCCTTCCTCCTACGAGCAGTACTTC. Its translation: CAWTGSPSSYEQYF.

The V gene is TRBV5-5, the J gene TRBJ2-7; possibly TRBD1 for D (5 bases). Looked up from germline, CDR1 is SGHKS and CDR2 is YYEKEE (reference sequence). Between the trimmed V and J ends, which lost 1 base and 3 bases, there was a span of 11 bases. CDR3 length: 14 amino acids. CDR3 sequence: CASSLPDRDYEQYF. The CDR3 DNA is TGTGCCAGCAGCTTGCCTGACAGAGACTACGAGCAGTACTTC. Full variable domain (rest looked up from reference TRBV5-5 and TRBJ2-7): DAGVTQSPTHLIKTRGQQVTLRCSPISGHKSVSWYQQVLGQGPQFIFQYYEKEERGRGNFPDRFSARQFPNYSSELNVNALLLGDSALYLCASSLPDRDYEQYFGPGTRLTVT.

This clonotype was detected ten times or more. The J gene is TRBJ2-3, the V gene TRBV7-2; 11 bases are a match to TRBD2. Trimming cost V 5 bases and J 6 bases; bases outside gene matches: 16. The germline CDR1 and CDR2 sequences are SGHTA and FQGNSA. The CDR3 totals 18 residues. The CDR3 here is CASSQRLSMTSGTDTQYF. In nucleotides, the CDR3 is TGTGCCAGCAGCCAACGCCTTTCTATGACTAGCGGGACTGATACGCAGTATTTT.

The genes are TRBV28 and TRBJ1-2, with D unclear. Germline values: CDR1 MDHEN, CDR2 SYDVKM. This CDR3 contains 13 residues. Deletions cut 2 bases from V and 4 bases from J, with 8 bases between. The CDR3 spells CASSLPELYGYTF. CDR3 coding DNA: TGTGCCAGCAGTTTACCAGAGCTCTATGGCTACACCTTC.

Worth noting for this clonotype: The CDR3 ends on some other residue instead of the conserved phenylalanine or tryptophan, so this is likely a read error. V usage is TRBV12-5 and J usage is TRBJ1-5; D not certain. This CDR3 contains 12 residues. Germline assignment: CDR1 LGHNT and CDR2 FRNRAP. Trimming stripped 1 base from V and 3 bases from J, with 1 base between. CDR3 bases: TGTGCTAGTGGTTTGGACAATCAGCCCCAGCATTCT. Its translation: CASGLDNQPQHS.

This clonotype was seen repeatedly, ten times or more. The chain combines TRBV6-5 with TRBJ2-2, with TRBD2 matching over 8 bases. The CDR3 has 18 residues. Germline CDR1 and CDR2: MNHEY and SVGAGI. V gave up 2 bases and J gave up 0 bases; unmatched junction bases: 8. The CDR3 protein is CASSYRPPGGPNTGELFF. CDR3 in DNA: TGTGCCAGCAGTTACCGCCCACCGGGAGGGCCGAACACCGGGGAGCTGTTTTTT.

The chain recombines TRBV4-2 with TRBJ2-1, with 9 bases fitting TRBD2. Trimming took 0 bases from V and 8 from J; bases not matched to a gene: 8. The CDR3 sequence is 16 residues long. Germline V gives CDR1 LGHNA, CDR2 YNFKEQ. CDR3 coding DNA: TGTGCCAGCAGCCAAGAGGCGGGAGGGCCTGGCGATGAGCAGTTCTTC. Amino acid sequence: CASSQEAGGPGDEQFF.

This sequence joins TRBV7-9 and TRBJ1-4; weak D call: TRBD1 (5 bases). V dropped 2 bases and J dropped 4 bases, with 11 bases sitting between them. The CDR3 totals 15 residues. In germline, CDR1 is SEHNR, CDR2 FQNEAQ (reference sequence). The CDR3: CASSLPETVNEKLFF. CDR3 sequence (DNA): TGTGCCAGCAGCTTACCGGAGACAGTTAATGAAAAACTGTTTTTT.

Many counts were recorded for this clonotype. The rearrangement joins TRBV20-1 to TRBJ1-3, with D unclear. This CDR3 is 14 amino acids long. From germline, CDR1 is DFQATT and CDR2 SNEGSKA (reference sequence). The ends were cut back, 6 bases at V and 1 base at J, with 13 bases in the middle. DNA of the CDR3: TGCAGTGCCACTCCTCGAGGGTCTGGAAACACCATATATTTT. Its translation is CSATPRGSGNTIYF.

There are many counts of this clonotype. The chain links TRBV6-1 to TRBJ2-7; TRBD1 matches 8 bases. This CDR3 is 16 amino acids long. Germline CDR1 MNHNS, CDR2 SASEGT. After removal of 0 bases from V and 4 bases from J, the junction contained 8 bases not matched to a gene. In DNA form, the CDR3 reads TGTGCCAGCAGTGAAGCGCCGAAGACAGGGGAGTACGAGCAGTACTTC. Its protein is CASSEAPKTGEYEQYF.

Ten or more counts support this clonotype. The chain couples TRBV28 to TRBJ1-1; unclear D gene. The CDR3 sequence is 13 residues long. Deletions cut 6 bases from V and 1 base from J, with 9 bases between. Germline assignment: CDR1 MDHEN and CDR2 SYDVKM. This chain's CDR3 is CASRERPNTEAFF. Here the CDR3 DNA reads TGTGCCAGCAGAGAGCGGCCGAACACTGAAGCTTTCTTT.

This clonotype occurred a few times. The chain couples TRBV3-1 to TRBJ1-6, with TRBD1 identical over 8 bases. The CDR3 is 13 amino acids. Germline V gives CDR1 LGHDT, CDR2 YNNKEL (reference sequence). V shed 8 bases and J 7 bases; nucleotides not matched to a gene: 4. The CDR3 region is CASAGQANSPLHF. The CDR3, as DNA: TGTGCCAGCGCGGGACAGGCAAATTCACCCCTCCACTTT.

This clonotype was recorded at least ten times. This chain joins TRBV20-1 and TRBJ2-1; the match to TRBD2 covers 7 bases. From germline, CDR1 is DFQATT and CDR2 SNEGSKA (reference sequence). This CDR3 has 13 residues. The junction had 1 base not matched to a gene; V was cut back by 5 bases and J by 0 bases. The CDR3 region is CSARTSSYNEQFF. Written as DNA, the CDR3 is TGCAGTGCTCGGACTAGCTCCTACAATGAGCAGTTCTTC.

This clonotype was detected ten times or more. CDR3 coding DNA: TGTGCCAGCAGCTTAGTAGCGGGGGGAATAAGCACTGAAGCTTTCTTT. Translating gives CASSLVAGGISTEAFF. The gene calls are TRBV7-2 and TRBJ1-1; D is perhaps TRBD1 (5 bases). Germline V gives CDR1 SGHTA, CDR2 FQGNSA. The CDR3 spans 16 residues. Trimming shortened V by 1 base and J by 4 bases, and 16 bases separated the two germline ends. Complete variable domain (other parts from reference TRBV7-2 and TRBJ1-1): GAGVSQSPSNKVTEKGKDVELRCDPISGHTALYWYRQSLGQGLEFLIYFQGNSAPDKSGLPSDRFSAERTGGSVSTLTIQRTQQEDSAVYLCASSLVAGGISTEAFFGQGTRLTVV.

This clonotype was counted ten times or more. This rearrangement joins TRBV7-8 to TRBJ2-7; 9 nucleotides line up with TRBD2. CDR1 and CDR2 (germline): SGHVS, FQNEAQ. V shed 5 bases and J 3 bases; nucleotides not matched to a gene: 11. The CDR3 has 16 residues. The CDR3 protein is CASSAPSSGTYYEQYF. DNA for the CDR3: TGTGCCAGCAGCGCCCCCTCTAGCGGGACTTACTACGAGCAGTACTTC.

The chain has TRBV5-1 and TRBJ2-3; D possibly corresponds to TRBD1 (5 bases). The CDR3 is 14 residues long. In germline, CDR1 is SGHRS, CDR2 YFSETQ. V was trimmed by 4 bases and J by 3 bases, leaving 12 bases between them. CDR3 coding DNA: TGCGCCAGCAGCATAGAGTCAGGGACAGATACGCAGTATTTT. Its translation: CASSIESGTDTQYF.

The sample holds one count of this clonotype. The V gene is TRBV30, the J gene TRBJ2-2; 9 positions agree with TRBD1. CDR1 is GTSNPN, CDR2 SVGIG, per germline (reference sequence). J gave up 5 bases and V 0 bases, and 7 bases lay outside the gene matches. The CDR3 covers 16 residues. CDR3 bases: TGTGCCTGGAGTGTACCACAGGGGGCGCCTACCGGGGAGCTGTTTTTT. This codes for CAWSVPQGAPTGELFF.